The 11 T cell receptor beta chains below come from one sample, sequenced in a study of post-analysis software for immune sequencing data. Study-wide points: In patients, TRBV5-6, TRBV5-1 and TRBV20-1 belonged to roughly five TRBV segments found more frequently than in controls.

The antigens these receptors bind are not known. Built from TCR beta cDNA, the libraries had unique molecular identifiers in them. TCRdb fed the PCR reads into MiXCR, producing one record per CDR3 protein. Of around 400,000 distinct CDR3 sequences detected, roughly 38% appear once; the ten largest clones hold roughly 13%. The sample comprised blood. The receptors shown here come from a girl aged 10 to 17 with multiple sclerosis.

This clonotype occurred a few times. The DNA for the CDR3 is TGTGCCAGCAATGTGGGCGGGGGGGCAAACATTCAGTACTTC. This sequence encodes CASNVGGGANIQYF. This chain joins TRBV4-2 and TRBJ2-4, with TRBD2 identical over 9 bases. Germline values: CDR1 LGHNA, CDR2 YNFKEQ. Losses at the gene ends were 7 bases for V and 6 bases for J; bases not matched to a gene: 7. The CDR3 runs to 14 residues.

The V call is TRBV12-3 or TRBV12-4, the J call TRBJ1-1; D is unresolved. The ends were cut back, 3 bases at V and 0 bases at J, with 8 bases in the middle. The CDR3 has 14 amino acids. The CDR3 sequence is CASSFQGLNTEAFF. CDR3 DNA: TGTGCCAGCAGTTTTCAAGGCCTGAACACTGAAGCTTTCTTT.

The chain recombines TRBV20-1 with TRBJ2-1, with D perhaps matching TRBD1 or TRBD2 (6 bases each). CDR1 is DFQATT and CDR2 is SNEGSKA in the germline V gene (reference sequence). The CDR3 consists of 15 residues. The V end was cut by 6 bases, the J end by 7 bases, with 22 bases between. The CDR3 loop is CSAIPWGAPGNEQFF. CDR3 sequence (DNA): TGCAGTGCAATTCCCTGGGGGGCCCCCGGTAATGAGCAGTTCTTC.

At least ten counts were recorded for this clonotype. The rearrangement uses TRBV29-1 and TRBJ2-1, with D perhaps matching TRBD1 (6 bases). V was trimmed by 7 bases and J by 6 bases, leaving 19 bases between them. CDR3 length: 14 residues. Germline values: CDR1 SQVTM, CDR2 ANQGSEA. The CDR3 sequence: CSADSYSAGNEQFF. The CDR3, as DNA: TGCAGCGCGGACAGTTACTCAGCCGGCAATGAGCAGTTCTTC.

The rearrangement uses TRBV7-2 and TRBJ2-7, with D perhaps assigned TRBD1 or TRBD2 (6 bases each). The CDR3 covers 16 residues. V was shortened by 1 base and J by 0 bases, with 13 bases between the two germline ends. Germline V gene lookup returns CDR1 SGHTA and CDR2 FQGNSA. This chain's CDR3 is CASSLGWGAFSYEQYF. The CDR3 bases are TGTGCCAGCAGCTTAGGCTGGGGGGCTTTCTCCTACGAGCAGTACTTC.

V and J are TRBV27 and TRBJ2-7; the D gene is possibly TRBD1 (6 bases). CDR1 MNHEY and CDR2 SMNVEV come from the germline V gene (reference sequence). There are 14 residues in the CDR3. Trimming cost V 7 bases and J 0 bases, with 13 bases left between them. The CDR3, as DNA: TGTGCCAGCAAATTTGGGACAAGCTCCTACGAGCAGTACTTC. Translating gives CASKFGTSSYEQYF.

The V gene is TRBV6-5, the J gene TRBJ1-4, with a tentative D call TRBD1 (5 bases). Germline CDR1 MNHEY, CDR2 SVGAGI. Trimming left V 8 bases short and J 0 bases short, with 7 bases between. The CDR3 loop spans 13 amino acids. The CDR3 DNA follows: TGTGCCAGCCGGGGGTCAACTAATGAAAAACTGTTTTTT. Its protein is CASRGSTNEKLFF.

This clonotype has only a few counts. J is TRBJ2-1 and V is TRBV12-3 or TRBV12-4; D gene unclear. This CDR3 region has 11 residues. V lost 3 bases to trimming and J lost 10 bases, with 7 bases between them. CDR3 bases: TGTGCCAGCAGTTTCGGGCGCGAGCAGTTCTTC. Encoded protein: CASSFGREQFF.

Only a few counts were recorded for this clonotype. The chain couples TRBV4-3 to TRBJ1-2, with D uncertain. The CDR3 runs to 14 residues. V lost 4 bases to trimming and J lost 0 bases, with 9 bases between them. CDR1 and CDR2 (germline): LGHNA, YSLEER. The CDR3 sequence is CASSPYSANYGYTF. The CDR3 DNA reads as TGCGCCAGCAGCCCTTACTCGGCTAACTATGGCTACACCTTC.

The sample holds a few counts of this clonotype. CDR3 amino acids: CASSQDGTSGGFQETQYF. The CDR3 DNA is TGCGCCAGCAGCCAAGATGGGACTAGCGGGGGATTCCAAGAGACCCAGTACTTC. The chain recombines TRBV4-1 with TRBJ2-5, with TRBD2 identical over 14 bases. CDR3 size: 18 residues. Germline-derived CDR1 and CDR2 are MGHRA and YSYEKL. Trimming cost V 0 bases and J 1 base; bases outside gene matches: 4.

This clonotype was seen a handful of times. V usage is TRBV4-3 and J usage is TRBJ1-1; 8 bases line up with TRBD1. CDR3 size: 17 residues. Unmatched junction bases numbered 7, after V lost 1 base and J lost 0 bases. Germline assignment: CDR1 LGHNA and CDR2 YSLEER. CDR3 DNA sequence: TGCGCCAGCAGCCAAGTTACCAGGGACAGGATGAACACTGAAGCTTTCTTT. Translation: CASSQVTRDRMNTEAFF.